Listed here are 15 T cell receptor beta chains from one sample, sequenced in a study of neurological immune-mediated disorders. TCRdb itself ran the 5' RACE reads through MiXCR, one entry per CDR3 protein. This table holds more than 50,000 distinct CDR3 sequences, more than 3% found once. Source material: PBMCs. These receptors were collected from a woman aged 55-69 years with multiple sclerosis.

This clonotype was picked up many times. The rearrangement uses TRBV28 and TRBJ2-7, with 11 bases lining up with TRBD2. This CDR3 has 15 amino acids. Germline CDR1 and CDR2: MDHEN and SYDVKM. Trimming took 8 bases from V and 1 from J; bases not matched to a gene: 7. CDR3 nucleotide sequence: TGTGCCAGCGGGGTTCTAGCGGGGGGATCCTACGAGCAGTACTTC. It is translated as CASGVLAGGSYEQYF.

This clonotype was detected ten times or more. At one end the junction does not follow the germline gene, possibly because of a read error. The chain carries TRBV9 and TRBJ2-3; 10 positions agree with TRBD2. Germline V CDR1 and CDR2: SGDLS, YYNGEE. This CDR3 has 17 amino acids. The CDR3 DNA reads TGTGCCAGCAGCGTAGGATTTGCTAGCGGGAGCAAAGATACGCAGTATTTT. Its protein product is CASSVGFASGSKDTQYF.

This clonotype occurred many times. The V gene is TRBV11-2, the J gene TRBJ2-7, with 14 bases that match TRBD2. Germline CDR1 SGHAT, CDR2 FQNNGV. The CDR3 contains 17 residues. V shed 6 bases, J shed 7 bases, and the junction held 14 bases outside the gene matches. CDR3: CASRPRPGTSGSREQYF. In nucleotides, the CDR3 is TGTGCCAGCAGACCTAGACCCGGGACTAGCGGGAGTCGGGAGCAGTACTTC.

This clonotype was detected ten times or more. The gene calls are TRBV6-2 or TRBV6-3 and TRBJ1-1; D gene ambiguous. V shed 10 bases and J shed 0 bases, with 9 bases lying between them. This CDR3 has 12 amino acids. Per germline, CDR1 MNHEY and CDR2 SVGEGT. The CDR3 loop is CATYTVNTEAFF. CDR3 coding DNA: TGTGCCACCTATACGGTGAACACTGAAGCTTTCTTT.

This clonotype came up many times. This chain joins TRBV11-2 and TRBJ2-7; TRBD1 is a possible D gene (6 bases). Trimming stripped 4 bases from V and 4 bases from J, with 11 bases between. CDR1 is SGHAT, CDR2 FQNNGV, per germline. The CDR3 consists of 13 residues. For the CDR3, the DNA is TGTGCCAGCAGCTGGAGTACAGGGTACGAGCAGTACTTC. Translated, it gives CASSWSTGYEQYF. The full variable domain, in which reference TRBV11-2 and TRBJ2-7 provide the parts outside the CDR3, is EAGVAQSPRYKIIEKRQSVAFWCNPISGHATLYWYQQILGQGPKLLIQFQNNGVVDDSQLPKDRFSAERLKGVDSTLKIQPAKLEDSAVYLCASSWSTGYEQYFGPGTRLTVT.

This clonotype has a count of ten or more. V is TRBV7-9 and J is TRBJ2-7, with a possible D match to TRBD2 (6 bases). V lost 4 bases and J 2 bases, leaving 12 bases between the germline ends. The germline CDR1 and CDR2 sequences are SEHNR and FQNEAQ (reference sequence). The length of the CDR3 is 14 residues. CDR3 protein: CASSSSGTPYEQYF. CDR3 bases: TGTGCCAGCAGCTCCTCCGGGACTCCCTACGAGCAGTACTTC.

In this sample, this clonotype turned up many times. Here the CDR3 DNA reads TGTGCCAGCAGCCAAGATCTAGGGATTCACACTAACTCCTACAATGAGCAGTTCTTC. This gives the protein CASSQDLGIHTNSYNEQFF. This sequence joins TRBV3-1 and TRBJ2-1; D gene ambiguous. With 0 bases removed from V and 0 bases from J, the gap between germline ends came to 18 bases. Germline assignment: CDR1 LGHDT and CDR2 YNNKEL (reference sequence). The CDR3 is 19 residues long.

This clonotype has just a few counts. J is TRBJ2-1 and V is TRBV5-1; TRBD2 is a possible D gene (6 bases). The CDR3 runs 16 residues. The germline V and J ends were trimmed by 3 bases and 3 bases, with 16 bases remaining between them. From germline, CDR1 is SGHRS and CDR2 YFSETQ. The CDR3 DNA reads as TGCGCCAGCAGCTCTACGGGAGAGGGTCTCTACAATGAGCAGTTCTTC. This gives the protein CASSSTGEGLYNEQFF.

This clonotype came up many times. The genes are TRBV20-1 and TRBJ2-7, with 7 bases fitting TRBD2. With V trimmed by 0 bases and J by 6 bases, 20 bases remained unmatched. From germline, CDR1 is DFQATT and CDR2 SNEGSKA (reference sequence). This CDR3 region has 18 residues. The chain's CDR3 is CSARDLQVRRGTFAEQYF. DNA for the CDR3: TGCAGTGCTAGAGATCTCCAGGTTAGGCGGGGGACGTTTGCCGAGCAGTACTTC.

This clonotype was counted many times. In DNA, the CDR3 is TGCAGTGCTACTAACGACGTGTCCGACTATGGCTACACCTTC. It codes for CSATNDVSDYGYTF. The V call is TRBV20-1, the J call TRBJ1-2, with no clear D. Trimming removed 4 bases at V and 3 bases at J, with 15 bases between. The CDR3 loop spans 14 amino acids. Per germline, CDR1 DFQATT and CDR2 SNEGSKA (reference sequence).

In this sample, this clonotype turned up many times. V usage is TRBV6-5 and J usage is TRBJ2-6, with D unclear. The CDR3 runs to 15 residues. Trimming took 5 bases from V and 0 from J, leaving 8 bases between them. Germline assignment: CDR1 MNHEY and CDR2 SVGAGI. The CDR3 DNA is TGTGCCAGCAGTCCGCAGGTCTCTGGGGCCAACGTCCTGACTTTC. It translates to CASSPQVSGANVLTF.

This clonotype showed up many times. V and J are TRBV20-1 and TRBJ2-6; 7 bases are a match to TRBD2. Per the germline V gene, CDR1 is DFQATT and CDR2 is SNEGSKA (reference sequence). Unmatched junction bases numbered 4, after V lost 5 bases and J lost 3 bases. The CDR3 totals 14 residues. DNA of the CDR3: TGCAGTGCTGGGGGGGGTGTTGGGGCCAACGTCCTGACTTTC. The encoded protein is CSAGGGVGANVLTF.

Comments on this clonotype: A much larger clonotype is one base distant, so this may be a read error. The rearrangement joins TRBV12-3 or TRBV12-4 to TRBJ2-3; D call uncertain. The length of the CDR3 is 12 residues. CDR3 in DNA: TGTGCCAGCAGGAAGAGCACAGATACGCGGTATTTT. Protein product: CASRKSTDTRYF.

This clonotype showed up many times. The CDR3 protein is CASSRTGYEQYF. The CDR3 DNA is TGTGCCAGCAGCAGGACAGGCTACGAGCAGTACTTC. J is TRBJ2-7 and V is TRBV11-2; the match to TRBD1 covers 7 bases. This CDR3 region has 12 residues. V was clipped by 5 bases and J by 3 bases; unmatched bases: 1. Germline CDR1 is SGHAT and CDR2 is FQNNGV.

This clonotype appeared many times. The chain is built from TRBV12-3 or TRBV12-4 and TRBJ2-4, with 9 positions matching TRBD1. CDR3 length: 16 residues. Trimming at V came to 5 bases and at J to 0 bases, leaving 5 bases not matched to a gene. CDR3 sequence reads: CASSDRGGIAKNIQYF. The DNA for the CDR3 is TGTGCCAGCAGTGACAGGGGGGGGATAGCCAAAAACATTCAGTACTTC.